Below are 30 T cell receptor beta chains sequenced from a single sample in a study of early T cells in non-severe SARS-CoV-2 infection. TCRdb ran MiXCR on the 5' RACE reads and lists one entry per CDR3 protein. The repertoire holds 45,000 to 65,000 distinct CDR3 sequences, with 10% to 15% as singletons. Sample: whole blood, taken at baseline. The receptors originated from an adult who was a healthcare worker with PCR-confirmed SARS-CoV-2 infection or an uninfected control (not recorded which).

The chain is built from TRBV5-4 and TRBJ2-3, with no clear D. The CDR3 sequence is 15 residues long. The germline CDR1 and CDR2 sequences are SGHNT and YYREEE (reference sequence). Deletions cut 0 bases from V and 2 bases from J, with 10 bases between. CDR3 DNA sequence: TGTGCCAGCAGCTTGGATGTCTCGCCCACAGATACGCAGTATTTT. This gives the protein CASSLDVSPTDTQYF.

This clonotype was counted between two and nine times. V is TRBV7-6 and J is TRBJ2-7; TRBD1 agrees at 9 bases. V trimming: 5 bases; J trimming: 1 base; junction bases outside the gene matches: 6. Per germline, CDR1 SGHVS and CDR2 FNYEAQ. CDR3 length equals 15 residues. CDR3: CASSLGGTGSYEQYF. The CDR3 nucleotides read TGTGCCAGCAGCCTAGGAGGGACAGGGTCCTACGAGCAGTACTTC.

This clonotype has a handful of counts. CDR3 sequence (DNA): TGTGCCAGCAGCTTGACTCACGGGACTAGCGGTTACAATGAGCAGTTCTTC. It encodes CASSLTHGTSGYNEQFF. This sequence joins TRBV7-3 and TRBJ2-1; 11 bases are shared with TRBD2. Germline-derived CDR1 and CDR2 are SGHTA and FQGTGA. The junction had 8 bases not matched to a gene; V was cut back by 3 bases and J by 4 bases. The CDR3 has 17 amino acids.

V usage is TRBV3-2 and J usage is TRBJ1-2; TRBD1 was called by the table and not checked on the DNA. TRBV3-2 is assigned pseudogene status. The CDR3 covers 16 residues. The CDR3 loop is CASSTGTGGPNYGYTF. In nucleotides, the CDR3 is TGTGCCAGCAGCACCGGGACAGGGGGCCCCAACTATGGCTACACCTTC.

J is TRBJ2-7 and V is TRBV4-3; TRBD2 might be the D (5 bases). Trimming left V 1 base short and J 6 bases short, with 19 bases between. CDR3 length: 16 amino acids. Germline V gives CDR1 LGHNA, CDR2 YSLEER. The CDR3 spells CASSQVHSGNPREQYF. The CDR3 coding sequence is TGCGCCAGCAGCCAAGTGCATTCGGGGAACCCCCGCGAGCAGTACTTC.

In this sample, this clonotype turned up many times. This sequence joins TRBV24-1 and TRBJ1-1; possibly TRBD1 for D (5 bases). Germline lookup yields CDR1 KGHDR and CDR2 SFDVKD. The CDR3 is 13 residues long. The germline V and J ends were trimmed by 4 bases and 4 bases, with 9 bases remaining between them. The DNA of the CDR3 is TGTGCCACCAGTGAGGGCCAGGGCACTGAAGCTTTCTTT. Its protein product is CATSEGQGTEAFF.

This clonotype showed up just a few times. The rearrangement joins TRBV29-1 to TRBJ1-2; TRBD1 matches at 8 bases. Trimming removed 7 bases from V and 3 bases from J; junction bases left unmatched: 4. This CDR3 has 12 residues. Per the germline V gene, CDR1 is SQVTM and CDR2 is ANQGSEA. The chain's CDR3 is CSASGQDYGYTF. For the CDR3, the DNA is TGCAGCGCCTCGGGACAGGACTATGGCTACACCTTC. Using reference TRBV29-1 and TRBJ1-2 for the parts outside the CDR3, the full variable domain is SAVISQKPSRDICQRGTSLTIQCQVDSQVTMMFWYRQQPGQSLTLIATANQGSEATYESGFVIDKFPISRPNLTFSTLTVSNMSPEDSSIYLCSASGQDYGYTFGSGTRLTVV.

V gene TRBV5-1 combines with J gene TRBJ1-6; D call uncertain. Trimming removed 0 bases at V and 6 bases at J, with 13 bases between. The CDR3 is 16 residues long. CDR1 and CDR2 from the germline V gene are SGHRS and YFSETQ. DNA for the CDR3: TGCGCCAGCAGCTTGGTAGGCGGGGAAGGTAATTCACCCCTCCACTTT. Its protein product is CASSLVGGEGNSPLHF.

The V gene is TRBV24-1, the J gene TRBJ2-1, with a weak D call TRBD2 (6 bases). V was cut by 4 bases and J by 3 bases, with 6 bases left in between. Germline V gives CDR1 KGHDR, CDR2 SFDVKD. The CDR3 totals 13 residues. The CDR3 region has the DNA TGTGCCACCAGTGAGCGGGGCTACAATGAGCAGTTCTTC. Amino acid sequence: CATSERGYNEQFF.

V gene TRBV10-1 combines with J gene TRBJ2-5; D remains ambiguous. V lost 0 bases to trimming and J lost 4 bases, with 9 bases between them. The CDR3 consists of 14 residues. The germline CDR1 and CDR2 sequences are WNHNN and SYGVQD (reference sequence). The CDR3 nucleotides read TGCGCCAGCAGTGAGTCTCAAACTGGAGAGACCCAGTACTTC. Translating gives CASSESQTGETQYF.

This clonotype was seen more than once but under ten times. CDR3 region: CASSLSPLLRQPTDTQYF. Written as DNA, the CDR3 is TGTGCCAGCAGTTTATCCCCCTTGTTGAGACAGCCCACAGATACGCAGTATTTT. The chain recombines TRBV27 with TRBJ2-3; D perhaps matches TRBD1 (5 bases). V dropped 0 bases and J dropped 2 bases, with 18 bases sitting between them. CDR3 length equals 18 residues. Germline V gene lookup returns CDR1 MNHEY and CDR2 SMNVEV (reference sequence).

This clonotype was counted between two and nine times. The V and J genes are TRBV6-4 and TRBJ2-1; no firm D call. The CDR3 sequence is 14 residues long. Trimming took off 0 bases at V and 7 bases at J, with 10 bases between the two ends. The V gene's germline CDR1 is MRHNA and CDR2 SNTAGT. CDR3 sequence: CASSDSPERNEQFF. As DNA, the CDR3 is TGTGCCAGCAGTGACTCCCCGGAGAGAAATGAGCAGTTCTTC.

The table lists this clonotype with many counts. The J gene is TRBJ2-7, the V gene TRBV20-1; 9 nucleotides align to TRBD2. There are 16 residues in the CDR3. Germline-derived CDR1 and CDR2 are DFQATT and SNEGSKA (reference sequence). The V and J ends lost 6 bases and 0 bases, in that order; junction bases with no gene match: 12. The CDR3 is CSATPPLAGSSYEQYF. As DNA, the CDR3 is TGCAGTGCCACCCCTCCTCTAGCGGGAAGCTCCTACGAGCAGTACTTC.

The chain couples TRBV14 to TRBJ2-1, with D perhaps TRBD2 (6 bases). The CDR3 is 17 residues long. The V end lost 0 bases, the J end lost 8 bases, and 20 bases lay between the germline ends. From germline, CDR1 is SGHDN and CDR2 FVKESK. CDR3 sequence: CASSQEGSGLVRHEQFF. CDR3 coding DNA: TGTGCCAGCAGCCAAGAAGGTTCGGGACTGGTCCGCCATGAGCAGTTCTTC.

In its sample, this clonotype was seen once. For the CDR3, the DNA is TGTGCCAGCAGCGTGGGACTAACGACCTTAGGGGAGCAGTACTTC. Protein: CASSVGLTTLGEQYF. The chain joins TRBV28 to TRBJ2-7; 7 bases align to TRBD2. The V segment lost 6 bases and the J segment 7 bases; nucleotides outside the gene matches: 15. Per the germline V gene, CDR1 is MDHEN and CDR2 is SYDVKM. This CDR3 region has 15 residues.

This clonotype was counted only a few times. One junction end does not reproduce the germline sequence, and a read error may be involved. The chain recombines TRBV28 with TRBJ2-7; D gene uncertain. Per the germline V gene, CDR1 is MDHEN and CDR2 is SYDVKM. This CDR3 contains 11 residues. The CDR3 DNA follows: TGTGCCACCAGTCAGGACTACGAGCAGTACTTC. Translated, it gives CATSQDYEQYF.

This clonotype was found a few times. The rearrangement uses TRBV7-9 and TRBJ2-1, with 10 bases lining up with TRBD2. From germline, CDR1 is SEHNR and CDR2 FQNEAQ (reference sequence). This CDR3 is built from 16 residues. The J segment lost 3 bases and the V segment lost 5 bases, leaving 7 bases of the junction unmatched. For the CDR3, the DNA is TGTGCCAGCAGCCGTGCCGGGACTAGCGTCTACAATGAGCAGTTCTTC. It translates to CASSRAGTSVYNEQFF. Full variable domain (missing parts from reference TRBV7-9 and TRBJ2-1): DTGVSQNPRHKITKRGQNVTFRCDPISEHNRLYWYRQTLGQGPEFLTYFQNEAQLEKSRLLSDRFSAERPKGSFSTLEIQRTEQGDSAMYLCASSRAGTSVYNEQFFGPGTRLTVL.

The chain recombines TRBV7-9 with TRBJ1-5; 7 nucleotides match TRBD1. The CDR3 is 14 residues long. V trimming: 3 bases; J trimming: 2 bases; junction bases outside the gene matches: 1. CDR1 and CDR2 from the germline V gene are SEHNR and FQNEAQ (reference sequence). CDR3 sequence (DNA): TGTGCCAGCAGCTTCCAGGGGGGCAATCAGCCCCAGCATTTT. This gives the protein CASSFQGGNQPQHF.

The chain uses TRBV6-1 and TRBJ1-5, with TRBD1 identical over 10 bases. This CDR3 comprises 16 residues. Unmatched junction bases numbered 8, after V lost 6 bases and J lost 3 bases. Germline V gene data show CDR1 as MNHNS and CDR2 as SASEGT. The CDR3 loop reads CASRGTGAVYNQPQHF. The CDR3 DNA reads TGTGCCAGCAGGGGGACAGGGGCCGTATACAATCAGCCCCAGCATTTT.

The chain links TRBV11-2 to TRBJ2-7; D unresolved. Germline values: CDR1 SGHAT, CDR2 FQNNGV. V lost 4 bases and J 3 bases, leaving 16 bases between the germline ends. There are 15 residues in the CDR3. The CDR3 is CASSSIRRLIYEQYF. CDR3 DNA: TGTGCCAGCAGCTCAATCAGGCGACTGATCTACGAGCAGTACTTC.

The chain employs TRBV5-1 and TRBJ2-1; 7 bases map to TRBD2. V dropped 4 bases and J dropped 8; count of bases not matched to a gene: 6. The CDR3 is 13 amino acids. Germline CDR1 and CDR2: SGHRS and YFSETQ. CDR3 in amino acids: CASSLGGSYEQFF. In DNA, the CDR3 is TGCGCCAGCAGCCTAGGCGGGAGCTATGAGCAGTTCTTC.

This clonotype was seen ten or more times. V gene TRBV18 combines with J gene TRBJ2-1; 7 positions match TRBD2. V gave up 0 bases and J gave up 5 bases; unmatched junction bases: 4. Germline V gene lookup returns CDR1 KGHSH and CDR2 LQKENI. The CDR3 runs 15 residues. The CDR3 DNA follows: TGTGCCAGCTCACCACCAGCGGGACGCGACAATGAGCAGTTCTTC. Residues: CASSPPAGRDNEQFF.

There are a few counts of this clonotype. This chain uses TRBV6-2 or TRBV6-3 with TRBJ1-5; TRBD1 is a possible D gene (6 bases). V was clipped by 4 bases and J by 0 bases, with 10 bases between them. The germline CDR1 and CDR2 sequences are MNHEY and SVGEGT. The CDR3 is made up of 15 amino acids. CDR3 in amino acids: CASSFQGHSNQPQHF. In nucleotides, the CDR3 is TGTGCCAGCAGTTTCCAGGGACATAGCAATCAGCCCCAGCATTTT.

This clonotype was detected a few times. The V call is TRBV7-9, the J call TRBJ2-1; D remains ambiguous. From germline, CDR1 is SEHNR and CDR2 FQNEAQ (reference sequence). There are 12 residues in the CDR3. With 2 bases removed from V and 9 bases from J, the gap between germline ends came to 8 bases. The CDR3 here is CASSLSMGEQFF. CDR3 sequence (DNA): TGTGCCAGCAGCTTAAGTATGGGTGAGCAGTTCTTC.

This clonotype was recorded at least ten times. V usage is TRBV11-1 and J usage is TRBJ1-1; no firm D call. The CDR3 spans 14 residues. Trimming shortened V by 4 bases and J by 1 base, and 10 bases separated the two germline ends. Germline V CDR1 and CDR2: SGHAT, FQDESV (reference sequence). CDR3 in amino acids: CASSSPYGNTEAFF. CDR3 in DNA: TGTGCCAGCAGCTCTCCTTACGGGAACACTGAAGCTTTCTTT.

This clonotype was seen a handful of times. This rearrangement joins TRBV7-3 to TRBJ2-3; 11 nucleotides align to TRBD2. V gave up 5 bases and J gave up 3 bases; unmatched junction bases: 16. The germline gives CDR1 SGHTA, CDR2 FQGTGA. The CDR3 has 19 residues. The CDR3 DNA reads TGTGCCAGCAGCATCCTTGGGGCAGCCGCTAGCGGGAGGACAGATACGCAGTATTTT. It is translated as CASSILGAAASGRTDTQYF. Using reference TRBV7-3 and TRBJ2-3 for the parts outside the CDR3, the full variable domain is GAGVSQTPSNKVTEKGKYVELRCDPISGHTALYWYRQSLGQGPEFLIYFQGTGAADDSGLPNDRFFAVRPEGSVSTLKIQRTERGDSAVYLCASSILGAAASGRTDTQYFGPGTRLTVL.

The chain uses TRBV28 and TRBJ2-7, with 9 bases that match TRBD1. V was pared by 10 bases and J by 5 bases, with 12 bases of the junction left unmatched. This CDR3 comprises 14 residues. Per the germline V gene, CDR1 is MDHEN and CDR2 is SYDVKM. This chain's CDR3 is CATCAGQGHHEQYF. CDR3 DNA sequence: TGTGCCACCTGTGCGGGACAGGGACACCACGAGCAGTACTTC.

The table lists this clonotype with many counts. The chain combines TRBV6-6 with TRBJ1-1; the D gene is possibly TRBD1 (5 bases). There are 12 residues in the CDR3. CDR1 and CDR2 from the germline V gene are MNHNY and SVGAGI (reference sequence). Deletions cut 6 bases from V and 3 bases from J, with 8 bases between. This CDR3 is CASRLGDTEAFF. In DNA form, the CDR3 reads TGTGCCAGCAGGTTAGGGGACACTGAAGCTTTCTTT.

This clonotype was seen only a few times. The genes are TRBV28 and TRBJ2-5; tentatively, D is TRBD1 (6 bases). V was shortened by 7 bases and J by 1 base, with 13 bases between the two germline ends. Germline CDR1 reads MDHEN; CDR2 reads SYDVKM. This CDR3 region has 14 residues. The CDR3 nucleotides are TGTGCCAGCACCAGGGGCGGGCCCCAAGAGACCCAGTACTTC. Residues: CASTRGGPQETQYF.

This clonotype has a handful of counts. The chain recombines TRBV28 with TRBJ2-7, with no clear D. The germline CDR1 and CDR2 sequences are MDHEN and SYDVKM. Trimming took off 3 bases at V and 0 bases at J, with 12 bases between the two ends. The length of the CDR3 is 15 residues. The CDR3 reads CASSLRPFSSYEQYF. The CDR3 DNA is TGTGCCAGCAGTTTGCGGCCGTTCAGCTCCTACGAGCAGTACTTC. Full variable domain (missing parts from reference TRBV28 and TRBJ2-7): DVKVTQSSRYLVKRTGEKVFLECVQDMDHENMFWYRQDPGLGLRLIYFSYDVKMKEKGDIPEGYSVSREKKERFSLILESASTNQTSMYLCASSLRPFSSYEQYFGPGTRLTVT.